The next 24 T cell receptor beta chains were all read from a single sample in a study of T-cell reconstitution after alpha-beta-depleted transplantation in children. The TCRbeta library was prepared with unique molecular identifiers. One entry per CDR3 protein results from TCRdb running MiXCR on the PCR reads. The sample lists about 980,000 distinct CDR3 sequences, about 30% seen once, with roughly 31% in the top ten. This specimen consisted of PBMCs, mostly from graft donor cells, obtained 360 days after TCRalphabeta/CD19-depleted stem cell transplant. The receptors here all came from a boy under two years old who had a stem cell transplant for SCID, so the T cells may come from the graft donor.

This clonotype was seen only a few times. V gene TRBV11-2 combines with J gene TRBJ1-1; the D gene is possibly TRBD1 (6 bases). Trimming removed 4 bases from V and 4 bases from J, with 25 bases in between. CDR1 and CDR2 from the germline V gene are SGHAT and FQNNGV. The CDR3 sequence is 18 residues long. The CDR3 DNA sequence: TGTGCCAGCAGCTCGAGGCCTCGCAGGGGTCCAGCGGGCACTGAAGCTTTCTTT. It is translated as CASSSRPRRGPAGTEAFF.

The rearrangement joins TRBV20-1 to TRBJ2-5; either TRBD1 or TRBD2 may supply D (5 bases each). Trimming pared 0 bases from V and 2 bases from J, leaving 13 bases between. CDR1 is DFQATT, CDR2 SNEGSKA, per germline (reference sequence). The CDR3 sequence is 15 residues long. CDR3: CSARDGALAQETQYF. The DNA of the CDR3 is TGCAGTGCTAGAGACGGGGCCCTAGCACAAGAGACCCAGTACTTC.

This clonotype was found a few times. The chain has TRBV12-3 or TRBV12-4 and TRBJ2-1; 9 bases align to TRBD1. The CDR3 loop spans 15 amino acids. The V segment lost 6 bases and the J segment 8 bases; nucleotides outside the gene matches: 11. This chain's CDR3 is CASSVDRGIADEQFF. The CDR3 region has the DNA TGTGCCAGCAGCGTCGACAGGGGGATCGCTGATGAGCAGTTCTTC.

In this sample, this clonotype turned up a few times. The chain is built from TRBV9 and TRBJ2-2; the D is unclear. Germline values: CDR1 SGDLS, CDR2 YYNGEE. Trimming took off 0 bases at V and 7 bases at J, with 7 bases between the two ends. This CDR3 comprises 13 residues. The CDR3 DNA is TGTGCCAGCAGCGTAGGCCTCGGCGGGGAGCTGTTTTTT. Its protein is CASSVGLGGELFF.

A note on this clonotype: Possible read error: a much larger clone is one base away. The chain links TRBV7-8 to TRBJ2-7; no clear D. Germline V gene data show CDR1 as SGHVS and CDR2 as FQNEAQ. Trimming shortened V by 1 base and J by 5 bases, and 6 bases separated the two germline ends. The CDR3 runs 12 residues. CDR3 loop: CASSLGFHEQYF. CDR3 in DNA: TGTGCCAGCAGCTTAGGGTTCCACGAGCAGTACTTC.

This clonotype has just a few counts. The chain combines TRBV10-3 with TRBJ2-1, with 7 bases aligning to TRBD2. V shed 4 bases and J 8 bases; nucleotides not matched to a gene: 11. The V gene's germline CDR1 is ENHRY and CDR2 SYGVKD. The CDR3 is made up of 15 amino acids. The CDR3 coding sequence is TGTGCCATCAGTGCCCGCGGGGGTGACTTCTATGAGCAGTTCTTC. Its protein is CAISARGGDFYEQFF.

This clonotype has more than one count but fewer than ten. The chain has TRBV9 and TRBJ2-7; 8 nucleotides match TRBD1. The CDR3 length is 14 residues. The V and J ends lost 4 bases and 3 bases, in that order; junction bases with no gene match: 6. Germline CDR1 SGDLS, CDR2 YYNGEE. CDR3 in DNA: TGTGCCAGCAGCCCACAGGGGGTCCGCTACGAGCAGTACTTC. Translated, it gives CASSPQGVRYEQYF.

This clonotype was detected only a few times. DNA of the CDR3: TGCAGCGCGGCCGCTCGCCGGGACAGAGTTAGGGATACGCAGTATTTT. This translates into CSAAARRDRVRDTQYF. This chain links TRBV29-1 with TRBJ2-3, with 7 nucleotides matching TRBD1. The V and J ends lost 7 bases and 6 bases, in that order; junction bases with no gene match: 19. This CDR3 comprises 16 residues. The germline V gene has CDR1 SQVTM and CDR2 ANQGSEA.

In its sample, this clonotype was seen a few times. The genes are TRBV29-1 and TRBJ2-1; TRBD2 might be the D (5 bases). CDR3 length: 18 amino acids. Germline lookup yields CDR1 SQVTM and CDR2 ANQGSEA. Trimming pared 3 bases from V and 1 base from J, leaving 22 bases between. The CDR3 nucleotides read TGCAGCGTTGACCGCTACGGACTGTCTCTTGAGTCCTACAATGAGCAGTTCTTC. It translates to CSVDRYGLSLESYNEQFF.

The V gene is TRBV15, the J gene TRBJ1-1; D might be TRBD1 (6 bases). V was cut by 5 bases and J by 6 bases, with 16 bases left in between. This CDR3 comprises 14 residues. Germline loops: CDR1 LNHNV, CDR2 YYDKDF (reference sequence). The DNA for the CDR3 is TGTGCCACCAGCCCTTATCCCGACAGGCCTGAAGCTTTCTTT. This codes for CATSPYPDRPEAFF.

CDR3: CASSQDPFGERKSWTQYF. In DNA form, the CDR3 reads TGCGCCAGCAGCCAAGACCCTTTTGGGGAGCGGAAGAGCTGGACCCAGTACTTC. The chain carries TRBV4-1 and TRBJ2-5; D is perhaps TRBD2 (5 bases). With 0 bases removed from V and 7 bases from J, the gap between germline ends came to 24 bases. The CDR3 consists of 18 residues. The germline CDR1 and CDR2 sequences are MGHRA and YSYEKL.

This clonotype has just a few counts. CDR3 protein: CASSLSPRGDTQYF. The CDR3 DNA sequence: TGTGCCAGCAGTTTATCGCCTCGGGGAGATACGCAGTATTTT. The chain carries TRBV27 and TRBJ2-3; tentative D call: TRBD2 (5 bases). CDR3 length: 14 residues. V was shortened by 0 bases and J by 5 bases, with 9 bases between the two germline ends. Germline CDR1 and CDR2: MNHEY and SMNVEV (reference sequence).

This clonotype showed up just a few times. The rearrangement links TRBV13 to TRBJ2-4; no definite D call. Germline values: CDR1 PRHDT, CDR2 FYEKMQ (reference sequence). V dropped 1 base and J dropped 5 bases, with 12 bases sitting between them. The CDR3 loop spans 15 amino acids. CDR3: CASSLVGNRQNIQYF. The CDR3 DNA reads TGTGCCAGCAGCTTAGTGGGGAATCGCCAAAACATTCAGTACTTC.

This clonotype showed up just a few times. The chain carries TRBV12-3 or TRBV12-4 and TRBJ1-1, with TRBD1 as a possible D gene (5 bases). The germline V and J ends were trimmed by 5 bases and 4 bases, with 14 bases remaining between them. The length of the CDR3 is 14 residues. The CDR3 DNA sequence: TGTGCCAGCAGTCAGTCTAACAGGTTCACTGAAGCTTTCTTT. Its protein product is CASSQSNRFTEAFF.

The chain joins TRBV9 to TRBJ2-2; perhaps TRBD2 as D (6 bases). The germline CDR1 and CDR2 sequences are SGDLS and YYNGEE. The CDR3 has 16 residues. V was clipped by 6 bases and J by 3 bases, with 18 bases between them. CDR3 sequence: CASTEIRGSDTGELFF. CDR3 in DNA: TGTGCCAGCACCGAGATCCGGGGGTCCGACACCGGGGAGCTGTTTTTT.

The chain is built from TRBV20-1 and TRBJ2-7; no definite D call. Germline V gives CDR1 DFQATT, CDR2 SNEGSKA (reference sequence). Trimming stripped 5 bases from V and 6 bases from J, with 17 bases between. This CDR3 has 13 residues. The CDR3 DNA is TGCAGTGCTTACTCCGGGCCCCTGGGCGAGCAGTACTTC. Its translation: CSAYSGPLGEQYF.

The V and J genes are TRBV3-1 and TRBJ2-5; tentatively, D is TRBD2 (6 bases). The CDR3 runs to 15 residues. CDR1 is LGHDT and CDR2 is YNNKEL in the germline V gene (reference sequence). V lost 3 bases and J lost 3, with 14 bases in between. The CDR3: CASSHRGGGEETQYF. The CDR3 DNA is TGTGCCAGCAGCCACCGGGGCGGAGGGGAAGAGACCCAGTACTTC.

CDR3 region: CASSQAPRLSTDTQYF. In DNA form, the CDR3 reads TGCGCCAGCAGCCAGGCGCCCCGATTAAGCACAGATACGCAGTATTTT. The J gene is TRBJ2-3, the V gene TRBV4-1; no clear D gene. This CDR3 is built from 16 residues. Trimming left V 3 bases short and J 0 bases short, with 13 bases between. Germline V gene lookup returns CDR1 MGHRA and CDR2 YSYEKL.

This clonotype was seen only a few times. J is TRBJ2-3 and V is TRBV7-2; D is possibly TRBD2 (6 bases). Germline V gene data show CDR1 as SGHTA and CDR2 as FQGNSA. The CDR3 has 14 amino acids. The V end lost 8 bases, the J end lost 4 bases, and 16 bases lay between the germline ends. CDR3 region: CASGRGRSPDTQYF. The CDR3 DNA reads as TGTGCCAGCGGCCGGGGGAGGTCGCCAGATACGCAGTATTTT.

This rearrangement joins TRBV12-3 or TRBV12-4 to TRBJ2-6; the D is unclear. This CDR3 is built from 16 residues. The V end lost 8 bases, the J end lost 0 bases, and 14 bases lay between the germline ends. CDR3 residues: CASRQKGSSGANVLTF. The CDR3 bases are TGTGCCAGCCGGCAAAAAGGTAGCTCTGGGGCCAACGTCCTGACTTTC.

The gene calls are TRBV29-1 and TRBJ1-2; D unclear. The CDR3 has 13 amino acids. V was pared by 5 bases and J by 4 bases, with 14 bases between. Germline V gene data show CDR1 as SQVTM and CDR2 as ANQGSEA. The CDR3 loop is CSVPTGGGYGYTF. The CDR3 coding sequence is TGCAGCGTTCCCACTGGCGGTGGCTATGGCTACACCTTC.

The V call is TRBV4-1, the J call TRBJ1-2; 7 bases map to TRBD1. Unmatched junction bases numbered 5, after V lost 3 bases and J lost 4 bases. The CDR3 contains 14 residues. Germline V gene data show CDR1 as MGHRA and CDR2 as YSYEKL. This chain's CDR3 is CASSHPGQVYGYTF. DNA of the CDR3: TGCGCCAGCAGCCATCCTGGACAGGTCTATGGCTACACCTTC.

This sequence joins TRBV6-1 and TRBJ1-3; no definite D call. The germline V and J ends were trimmed by 6 bases and 4 bases, with 19 bases remaining between them. The CDR3 covers 16 residues. In germline, CDR1 is MNHNS, CDR2 SASEGT. The chain's CDR3 is CASSPRPGQSGNTIYF. The CDR3 DNA reads TGTGCCAGCAGCCCCAGACCCGGGCAAAGCGGAAACACCATATATTTT.

The genes are TRBV7-6 and TRBJ2-1; D not certain. The CDR3 runs to 16 residues. Germline CDR1 reads SGHVS; CDR2 reads FNYEAQ. With 5 bases removed from V and 4 bases from J, the gap between germline ends came to 18 bases. CDR3 protein: CASSLAPGPGYNEQFF. CDR3 nucleotide sequence: TGTGCCAGCAGCCTCGCCCCGGGCCCCGGGTACAATGAGCAGTTCTTC.